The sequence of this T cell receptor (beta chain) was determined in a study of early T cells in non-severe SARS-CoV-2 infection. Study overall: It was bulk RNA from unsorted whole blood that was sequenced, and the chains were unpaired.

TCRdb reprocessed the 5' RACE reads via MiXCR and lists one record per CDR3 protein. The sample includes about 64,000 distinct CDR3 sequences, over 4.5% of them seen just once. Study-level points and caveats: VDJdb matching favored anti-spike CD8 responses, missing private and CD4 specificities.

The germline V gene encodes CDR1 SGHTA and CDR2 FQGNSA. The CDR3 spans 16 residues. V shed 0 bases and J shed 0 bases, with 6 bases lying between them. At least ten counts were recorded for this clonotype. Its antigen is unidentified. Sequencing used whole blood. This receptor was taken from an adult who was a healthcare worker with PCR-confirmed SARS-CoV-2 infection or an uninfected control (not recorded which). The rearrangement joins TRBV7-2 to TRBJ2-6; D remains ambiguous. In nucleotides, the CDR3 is TGTGCCAGCAGCTTAGCCCCTAGCTCTGGGGCCAACGTCCTGACTTTC. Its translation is CASSLAPSSGANVLTF.